These T cell receptor beta chains were read from a single sample in a study of blood T cell repertoires in COVID-19. The assay was immunoSEQ multiplex PCR, and TCRdb's table has in-frame clones only and misses some. The sample holds just under 90,000 clones, 90% seen once. The material sequenced was peripheral blood. The receptors were sampled from a man aged 55 to 69 with acute or convalescent COVID-19. The CDR3 runs from the conserved cysteine through the conserved F or W. A D gene is named only where the DNA matches it firmly. Part of the rows lack a size; the others show once, few, many or a class for expanded clones.

d_call	v_call	j_call	clone_size	cdr3_length	cdr3_aa	cdr3_nt
.	TRBV29-1	TRBJ2-7	once	12	CSVQDSSYEQYF	TGCAGCGTACAGGACAGCTCCTACGAGCAGTACTTC
.	TRBV19	TRBJ1-1	.	16	CASRTGLYRLNTEAFF	TGTGCCAGTCGGACCGGACTATACCGGCTGAACACTGAAGCTTTCTTT
TRBD1	TRBV29-1	TRBJ2-1	.	13	CSVERNRGNEQFF	TGCAGCGTTGAACGAAACAGGGGGAATGAGCAGTTCTTC
.	TRBV19	TRBJ2-1	.	15	CASSLAGLSGNEQFF	TGTGCCAGTAGTTTGGCCGGGTTGTCCGGCAATGAGCAGTTCTTC
.	TRBV12-3/TRBV12-4	TRBJ1-1	few	13	CASSFDRNTEAFF	TGTGCCAGCAGTTTTGACAGGAACACTGAAGCTTTCTTT
.	TRBV4-1	TRBJ1-5	.	17	CASSQAGQTYSNQPQHF	TGCGCCAGCAGCCAAGCCGGACAGACTTATAGCAATCAGCCCCAGCATTTT
TRBD2	TRBV7-2	TRBJ2-1	.	16	CASSASLAGGQNEQFF	TGTGCCAGCAGCGCGTCACTAGCGGGAGGTCAAAATGAGCAGTTCTTC
.	TRBV24-1	TRBJ1-2	.	14	CATSAPGSDYGYTF	TGTGCCACCAGTGCACCAGGGTCGGACTATGGCTACACCTTC
.	TRBV4-1	TRBJ1-5	.	15	CASSLSGQSREPQHF	TGCGCCAGCAGCCTAAGCGGACAGTCCAGGGAGCCCCAGCATTTT
.	TRBV4-1	TRBJ2-5	.	15	CASSQVASPRETQYF	TGCGCCAGCAGCCAAGTGGCTAGCCCTCGGGAGACCCAGTACTTC
.	TRBV28	TRBJ2-7	few	15	CASSPRTDGVYEQYF	TGTGCCAGCAGTCCACGGACAGATGGGGTCTACGAGCAGTACTTC
TRBD1	TRBV7-9	TRBJ1-3	.	14	CASTNRGSGNTIYF	TGTGCCAGCACCAACAGGGGGTCTGGAAACACCATATATTTT
.	TRBV11-2	TRBJ2-7	.	13	CASSLGQAHEQYF	TGTGCCAGCAGCTTAGGACAGGCGCACGAGCAGTACTTC
TRBD1	TRBV7-9	TRBJ2-7	.	14	CASSLGTGTREQYF	TGTGCCAGCAGCTTGGGGACAGGGACGAGGGAGCAGTACTTC
.	TRBV27	TRBJ2-4	.	12	CARQGSKNIQYF	TGTGCCAGACAGGGATCCAAAAACATTCAGTACTTC